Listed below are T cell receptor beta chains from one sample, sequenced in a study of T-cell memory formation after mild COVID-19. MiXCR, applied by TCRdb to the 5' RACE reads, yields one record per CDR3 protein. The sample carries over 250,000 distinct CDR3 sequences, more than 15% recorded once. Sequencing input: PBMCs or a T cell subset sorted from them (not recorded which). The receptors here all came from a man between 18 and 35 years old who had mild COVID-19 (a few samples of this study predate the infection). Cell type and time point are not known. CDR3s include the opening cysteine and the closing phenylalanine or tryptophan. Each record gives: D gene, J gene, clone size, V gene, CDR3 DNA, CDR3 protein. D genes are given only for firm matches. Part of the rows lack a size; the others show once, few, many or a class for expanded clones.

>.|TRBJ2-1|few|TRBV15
TGTGCCACCAGCAGACAGGGTACCTACAATGAGCAGTTCTTC
CATSRQGTYNEQFF
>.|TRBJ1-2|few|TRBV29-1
TGCAGCGCCCAGAGTGGGGGCTACACCTTC
CSAQSGGYTF
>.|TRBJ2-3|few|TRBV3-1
TGTGCCAGCAGCGTCTTCGTCAGGGGACCTAGCACAGATACGCAGTATTTT
CASSVFVRGPSTDTQYF
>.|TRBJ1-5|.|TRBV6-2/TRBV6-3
TGTGCCAGCAGCCCCGACAGGACTGCGAGCAATCAGCCCCAGCATTTT
CASSPDRTASNQPQHF
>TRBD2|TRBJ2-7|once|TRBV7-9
TGTGCCAGCAGCAGTAGCGGGGGCCCCTACGAGCAGTACTTC
CASSSSGGPYEQYF
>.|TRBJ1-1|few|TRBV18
TGTGCCAGCTCACAGTCCACTGAAGCTTTCTTT
CASSQSTEAFF
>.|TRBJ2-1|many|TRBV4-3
TGCGCCAGCAGCCAAGACAGGGGGGGGGCCGTGTTCTTC
CASSQDRGGAVFF
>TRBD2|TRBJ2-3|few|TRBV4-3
TGCGCCAGCAGCCAAGAAGCGGGGCGCCAGCTCGCAACAGATACGCAGTATTTT
CASSQEAGRQLATDTQYF
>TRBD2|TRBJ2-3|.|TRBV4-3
TGCGCCAGCAGCCAGGGACTAGCGGGCTTCACAGATACGCAGTATTTT
CASSQGLAGFTDTQYF
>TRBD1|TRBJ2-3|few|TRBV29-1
TGCAGCGTTGCCAGGGGGCGGACAGATACGCAGTATTTT
CSVARGRTDTQYF
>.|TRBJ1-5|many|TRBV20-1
TGCAGTGCGGTAAAAGGGAAGGCAGATCAGCCCCAGCATTTT
CSAVKGKADQPQHF
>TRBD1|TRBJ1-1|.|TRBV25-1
TGTGCCAGCAGCAGGGGGATAGACACTGAAGCTTTCTTT
CASSRGIDTEAFF
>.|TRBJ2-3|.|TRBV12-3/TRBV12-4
TGTGCCAGCCGAACCTACAGATCTAGCACAGATACGCAGTATTTT
CASRTYRSSTDTQYF
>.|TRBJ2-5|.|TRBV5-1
TGCGCCAGCAGCAAACCCGACGGCCAAGAGACCCAGTACTTC
CASSKPDGQETQYF
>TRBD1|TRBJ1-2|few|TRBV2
TGTGCCAGCGAGACAGGGGGCGCGGTGGGCTATGGCTACACCTTC
CASETGGAVGYGYTF
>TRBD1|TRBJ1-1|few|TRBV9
TGTGCCAGCAGCGCTCGGGACAGCTTGAACACTGAAGCTTTCTTT
CASSARDSLNTEAFF
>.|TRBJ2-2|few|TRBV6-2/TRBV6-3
TGTGCCAGCATACGGGGAGATGTGCCCGGGGAGCTGTTTTTT
CASIRGDVPGELFF
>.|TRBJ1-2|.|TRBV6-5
TGTGCCAGCAGTCCCACGAAGTCGGGGGAGGTCGGCTACACCTTC
CASSPTKSGEVGYTF
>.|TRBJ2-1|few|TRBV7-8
TGTGCCAGCAGCTTATACCTAAGGGAGCAGTTCTTC
CASSLYLREQFF
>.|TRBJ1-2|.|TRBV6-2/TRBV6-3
TGTGCCAGCAGCCACTATGGGGGACAATCCTATGGCTACACCTTC
CASSHYGGQSYGYTF